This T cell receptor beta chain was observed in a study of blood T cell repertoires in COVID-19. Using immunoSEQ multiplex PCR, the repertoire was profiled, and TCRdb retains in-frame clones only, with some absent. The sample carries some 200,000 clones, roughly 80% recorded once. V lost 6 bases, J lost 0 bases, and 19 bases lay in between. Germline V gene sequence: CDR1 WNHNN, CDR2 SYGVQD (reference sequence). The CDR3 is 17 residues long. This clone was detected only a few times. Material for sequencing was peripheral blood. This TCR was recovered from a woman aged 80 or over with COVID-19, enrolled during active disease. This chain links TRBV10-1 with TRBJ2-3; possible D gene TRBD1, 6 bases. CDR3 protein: CASRTGEYFISTDTQYF. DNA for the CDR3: TGCGCCAGCAGGACAGGTGAGTACTTCATTAGCACAGATACGCAGTATTTT.